Listed here are 24 T cell receptor beta chains from one sample, sequenced in a study of blood T cell repertoires in COVID-19. Assay used: immunoSEQ multiplex PCR; TCRdb lists only in-frame clones, some missing. The sample carries about 120,000 clones, 85% to 90% recorded once. What was sequenced was peripheral blood. These receptors were collected from a man aged 80 or over with acute or convalescent COVID-19.

The V gene is TRBV5-4, the J gene TRBJ2-1; TRBD2 matches at 12 bases. The CDR3 totals 16 residues. With V trimmed by 2 bases and J by 7 bases, 7 bases remained unmatched. Germline CDR1 SGHNT, CDR2 YYREEE (reference sequence). CDR3 loop: CASSLGLAGGSNEQFF. DNA for the CDR3: TGTGCCAGCAGCTTAGGGCTAGCGGGGGGGTCGAATGAGCAGTTCTTC.

This clone was seen only a few times. V is TRBV3-1 (or the pseudogene TRBV3-2) and J is TRBJ1-2, with TRBD1 identical over 7 bases. The J segment lost 2 bases and the V segment lost 6 bases, leaving 9 bases of the junction unmatched. Germline CDR1 and CDR2: LGHDT and YNNKEL (reference sequence). The CDR3 extends over 15 amino acids. The CDR3: CASRPWDSPNYGYTF. Written as DNA, the CDR3 is TGTGCCAGCAGACCTTGGGACAGCCCGAACTATGGCTACACCTTC.

The chain links TRBV19 to TRBJ2-3; 9 nucleotides align to TRBD2. The CDR3 consists of 16 residues. Looked up from germline, CDR1 is LNHDA and CDR2 is SQIVND (reference sequence). V was clipped by 0 bases and J by 7 bases; unmatched bases: 8. The CDR3 DNA follows: TGTGCCAGTAGTATAGATGTTCTAGCGGGGTCTTATACGCAGTATTTT. Protein product: CASSIDVLAGSYTQYF.

The chain uses TRBV6-2 or TRBV6-3 and TRBJ2-7; possible D gene TRBD1, 6 bases. Trimming removed 5 bases from V and 3 bases from J, with 14 bases in between. CDR1 MNHEY and CDR2 SVGEGT come from the germline V gene. There are 14 residues in the CDR3. The CDR3 loop is CASSLTGPGYEQYF. The CDR3 DNA reads TGTGCCAGCAGTCTAACAGGGCCTGGCTACGAGCAGTACTTC.

V and J are TRBV14 and TRBJ1-2, with D maybe TRBD1 (6 bases). V lost 4 bases and J 0 bases, leaving 6 bases between the germline ends. The CDR3 has 13 residues. CDR1 and CDR2 from the germline V gene are SGHDN and FVKESK. DNA for the CDR3: TGTGCCAGCAGCCGGACAGCTAACTATGGCTACACCTTC. Translated, it gives CASSRTANYGYTF. The full variable domain, its missing parts supplied by reference TRBV14 and TRBJ1-2, is EAGVTQFPSHSVIEKGQTVTLRCDPISGHDNLYWYRRVMGKEIKFLLHFVKESKQDESGMPNNRFLAERTGGTYSTLKVQPAELEDSGVYFCASSRTANYGYTFGSGTRLTVV.

The CDR3 spells CASSVDRVDTGELFF. In nucleotides, the CDR3 is TGCGCCAGCAGCGTAGACAGGGTTGACACCGGGGAGCTGTTTTTT. The chain carries TRBV5-1 and TRBJ2-2, with 7 nucleotides matching TRBD1. The germline V gene encodes CDR1 SGHRS and CDR2 YFSETQ. The junction had 6 bases not matched to a gene; V was cut back by 4 bases and J by 3 bases. The CDR3 contains 15 residues.

V usage is TRBV4-1 and J usage is TRBJ1-4; 9 bases align to TRBD1. V trimming: 4 bases; J trimming: 6 bases; junction bases outside the gene matches: 3. CDR1 is MGHRA, CDR2 YSYEKL, per germline. This CDR3 is 14 amino acids long. DNA of the CDR3: TGCGCCAGCAGCCTCCGGACAGGGGATGAAAAACTGTTTTTT. Translated: CASSLRTGDEKLFF.

The rearrangement uses TRBV11-2 and TRBJ2-1, with a weak D call TRBD1 (6 bases). Germline V lookup: CDR1 SGHAT, CDR2 FQNNGV. Trimming took 6 bases from V and 8 from J, leaving 14 bases between them. This CDR3 is built from 13 residues. The CDR3 DNA reads as TGTGCCAGCAGGGTACAGGGATCGCATGAGCAGTTCTTC. It translates to CASRVQGSHEQFF.

This chain uses TRBV5-1 with TRBJ1-1; D is unclear. Trimming cost V 8 bases and J 1 base, with 15 bases left between them. CDR1 and CDR2 (germline): SGHRS, YFSETQ. The CDR3 runs to 14 residues. CDR3 bases: TGCGCCAGTTTTTCAGGTAGTGGGAACACTGAAGCTTTCTTT. It encodes CASFSGSGNTEAFF.

The chain has TRBV6-4 and TRBJ2-1; 11 bases are a match to TRBD2. Looked up from germline, CDR1 is MRHNA and CDR2 is SNTAGT. V trimming: 5 bases; J trimming: 5 bases; junction bases outside the gene matches: 5. CDR3 length: 15 amino acids. CDR3 sequence reads: CASSLRLAGNNEQFF. The CDR3 DNA follows: TGTGCCAGCAGTCTTCGACTAGCGGGAAACAATGAGCAGTTCTTC.

V is TRBV10-3 and J is TRBJ2-7, with 8 nucleotides matching TRBD1. The V and J ends lost 5 bases and 6 bases, in that order; junction bases with no gene match: 15. Germline loops: CDR1 ENHRY, CDR2 SYGVKD. The CDR3 is 16 amino acids. The CDR3 sequence is CAISTTGGVAGGEQYF. CDR3 nucleotides: TGTGCCATCAGTACAACAGGGGGTGTTGCCGGGGGCGAGCAGTACTTC.

This chain links TRBV4-1 with TRBJ1-4; 8 nucleotides match TRBD1. Germline CDR1 and CDR2: MGHRA and YSYEKL. This CDR3 has 18 residues. V was pared by 1 base and J by 2 bases, with 9 bases of the junction left unmatched. CDR3 coding DNA: TGCGCCAGCAGCCAAGCCTCAGGGGGCTCATCGACTAATGAAAAACTGTTTTTT. This encodes CASSQASGGSSTNEKLFF.

This chain joins TRBV10-1 and TRBJ1-2, with a tentative D call TRBD1 (5 bases). The V and J ends lost 3 bases and 6 bases respectively, with 11 bases between them. This CDR3 region has 13 residues. Germline lookup yields CDR1 WNHNN and CDR2 SYGVQD (reference sequence). The CDR3 reads CASSDRQGDGYTF. The CDR3 DNA sequence: TGCGCCAGCAGTGATCGGCAGGGTGATGGCTACACCTTC.

The CDR3 bases are TGTGCCAGCAGTTTACTTCCTCAGGGGGCCGGCGGGGAGCTGTTTTTT. This translates into CASSLLPQGAGGELFF. The chain uses TRBV7-2 and TRBJ2-2; 8 nucleotides match TRBD1. V dropped 6 bases and J dropped 7; count of bases not matched to a gene: 13. The CDR3 consists of 16 residues. The germline gives CDR1 SGHTA, CDR2 FQGNSA.

The rearrangement joins TRBV28 to TRBJ2-1, with 10 bases aligning to TRBD2. The CDR3 runs 13 residues. The V gene's germline CDR1 is MDHEN and CDR2 SYDVKM. J lost 4 bases, V lost 8 bases, and 2 bases had no gene match. CDR3 sequence: CASAAGGYNEQFF. The CDR3 bases are TGTGCCAGCGCAGCGGGGGGGTACAATGAGCAGTTCTTC.

The chain couples TRBV16 to TRBJ2-1; TRBD2 agrees at 11 bases. The CDR3 totals 15 residues. V was pared by 4 bases and J by 4 bases, with 3 bases of the junction left unmatched. Germline loops: CDR1 KGHSY, CDR2 FQNENV. As DNA, the CDR3 is TGTGCCAGCAGCCCCCGACTAGCGGGGTACAATGAGCAGTTCTTC. The encoded protein is CASSPRLAGYNEQFF.

V and J are TRBV10-3 and TRBJ1-1, with 7 bases aligning to TRBD1. The junction had 3 bases not matched to a gene; V was cut back by 0 bases and J by 11 bases. CDR3 size: 12 residues. From germline, CDR1 is ENHRY and CDR2 SYGVKD. CDR3 nucleotide sequence: TGTGCCATCAGTGAGTCAGACAGGGCGGCTTTCTTT. This translates into CAISESDRAAFF.

This clone was counted once. In DNA, the CDR3 is TGTGCCAGCAGCCCGCGGGGCTCTGGAAACACCATATATTTT. This sequence encodes CASSPRGSGNTIYF. This chain joins TRBV14 and TRBJ1-3; D not resolved. V shed 4 bases and J shed 0 bases, with 7 bases lying between them. Germline V gene sequence: CDR1 SGHDN, CDR2 FVKESK. The length of the CDR3 is 14 residues.

The CDR3 reads CATTGGTQPQHF. The CDR3 nucleotides are TGTGCCACGACAGGGGGAACTCAGCCCCAGCATTTT. V is TRBV19 and J is TRBJ1-5; 9 bases match TRBD1. Germline CDR1 LNHDA, CDR2 SQIVND (reference sequence). This CDR3 region has 12 residues. With 10 bases clipped from V and 6 bases from J, the junction kept 4 bases outside the gene matches.

The chain joins TRBV21-1 to TRBJ1-4. TRBV21-1 is flagged as a pseudogene. This CDR3 is 16 amino acids long. The CDR3 sequence is CASSKERDRPNEKLFF. The DNA for the CDR3 is TGTGCCAGCAGCAAAGAGCGAGACCGCCCGAATGAAAAACTGTTTTTT.

This chain joins TRBV28 and TRBJ1-1, with 7 bases fitting TRBD1. Germline-derived CDR1 and CDR2 are MDHEN and SYDVKM. With 5 bases clipped from V and 2 bases from J, the junction kept 5 bases outside the gene matches. The CDR3 runs to 14 residues. The CDR3 DNA is TGTGCCAGCAGTGGGGGACAGCCAAACACTGAAGCTTTCTTT. Amino acid sequence: CASSGGQPNTEAFF.

CDR3 bases: TGTGCCAGTAGTCCCGGACTAGCGGGGGATCTCCTGGGTGGTACGCAGTATTTT. It translates to CASSPGLAGDLLGGTQYF. This chain links TRBV19 with TRBJ2-3; 13 bases map to TRBD2. CDR1 LNHDA and CDR2 SQIVND come from the germline V gene (reference sequence). CDR3 length equals 18 residues. Trimming took 5 bases from V and 8 from J; bases not matched to a gene: 16.

V is TRBV6-5 and J is TRBJ1-1; D possibly corresponds to TRBD1 (6 bases). V lost 9 bases and J 3 bases, leaving 20 bases between the germline ends. Germline V lookup: CDR1 MNHEY, CDR2 SVGAGI. The CDR3 sequence is 15 residues long. The CDR3 DNA reads as TGTGCCAGTAGGCCCCACCCACAGGGTTACACTGAAGCTTTCTTT. This gives the protein CASRPHPQGYTEAFF.

This chain joins TRBV9 and TRBJ1-5; no clear D. This CDR3 has 13 residues. Germline CDR1 is SGDLS and CDR2 is YYNGEE. Trimming shortened V by 0 bases and J by 10 bases, and 11 bases separated the two germline ends. The CDR3 reads CASSVAPDIPQHF. The CDR3 nucleotides are TGTGCCAGCAGCGTAGCCCCAGATATCCCCCAGCATTTT.